This TCR beta chain was identified in a study of blood T cell repertoires in COVID-19. Study-level information: Samples taken during acute and convalescent COVID-19 were collected in the United States, Italy and Spain.

Trimming removed 2 bases at V and 0 bases at J, with 9 bases between. The germline V gene encodes CDR1 SGDLS and CDR2 YYNGEE. This CDR3 region has 15 residues. In the authors' workflow: Amplification of reference gene primers was used by the study to estimate nucleated cell counts. Libraries were prepared by immunoSEQ multiplex PCR; TCRdb keeps only in-frame clonotypes and omits some of them. The V and J calls and clone size are taken from that table; D and trimming were inferred from the DNA. Of 390,000 or so clones listed, 85% to 90% were seen once; the top ten hold 5% to 8.5%. This receptor was obtained from a man younger than 30 with active or convalescent COVID-19. The sample taken for sequencing was peripheral blood. The chain joins TRBV9 to TRBJ1-3, with D uncertain. The CDR3 is CASSVDGGSGNTIYF. The CDR3 nucleotides are TGTGCCAGCAGCGTGGACGGAGGCTCTGGAAACACCATATATTTT.